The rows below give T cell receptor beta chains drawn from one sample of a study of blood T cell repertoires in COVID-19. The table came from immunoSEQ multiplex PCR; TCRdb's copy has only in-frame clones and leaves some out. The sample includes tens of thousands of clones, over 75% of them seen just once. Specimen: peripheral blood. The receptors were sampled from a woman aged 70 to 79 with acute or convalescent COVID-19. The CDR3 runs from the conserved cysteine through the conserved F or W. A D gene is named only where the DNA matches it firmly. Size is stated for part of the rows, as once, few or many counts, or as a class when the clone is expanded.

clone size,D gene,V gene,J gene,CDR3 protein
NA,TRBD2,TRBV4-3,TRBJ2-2,CASSQSQAGGWTGELFF
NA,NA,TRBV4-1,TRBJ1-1,CASSQPTENTEAFF
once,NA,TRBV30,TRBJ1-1,CAYLRAEAFF
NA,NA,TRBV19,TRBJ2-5,CASSMMVGGGEETQYF
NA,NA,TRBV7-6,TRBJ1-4,CASSFAPGGWNEKLFF
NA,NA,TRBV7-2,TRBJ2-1,CASSLAVGAAFNEQFF
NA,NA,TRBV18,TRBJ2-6,CASSPWTLEGTPGANVLTF
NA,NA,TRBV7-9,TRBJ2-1,CASSLLQVRGNEQFF
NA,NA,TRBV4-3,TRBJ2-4,CASSQGAASLGKNIQYF
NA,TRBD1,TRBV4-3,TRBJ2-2,CASSTGAGELFF
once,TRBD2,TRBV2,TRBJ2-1,CASSVRGGSYNEQFF
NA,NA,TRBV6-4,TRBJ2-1,CASSIELASRNEQFF
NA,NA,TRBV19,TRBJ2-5,CASSITDWETQYF
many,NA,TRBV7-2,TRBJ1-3,CASSLVVASSGNTIYF
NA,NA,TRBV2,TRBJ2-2,CASSEPQGRYTGELFF
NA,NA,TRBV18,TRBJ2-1,CASSPPLKTVYNEQFF
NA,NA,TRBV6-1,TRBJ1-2,CASSEAGEHYGYTF
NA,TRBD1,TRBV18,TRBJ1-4,CASSPQGAALEKLFF
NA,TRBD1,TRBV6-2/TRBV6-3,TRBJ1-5,CASSYGPGTDNQPQHF
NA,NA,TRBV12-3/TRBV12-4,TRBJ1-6,CASSTDINSPLHF
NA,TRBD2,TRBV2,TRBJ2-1,CASSVGLAAQFF
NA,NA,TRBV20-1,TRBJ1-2,CSASSRIPNYGYTF
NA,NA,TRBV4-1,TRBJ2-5,CASSPRGVGGQETQYF
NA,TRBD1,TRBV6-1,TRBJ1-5,CASSGVGGAGNQPQHF
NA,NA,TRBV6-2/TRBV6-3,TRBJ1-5,CASSYRQGSNQPQHF
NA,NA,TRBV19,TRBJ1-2,CASSILNYGYTF
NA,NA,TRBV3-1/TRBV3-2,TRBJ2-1,CASSPYSGGAVYNEQFF
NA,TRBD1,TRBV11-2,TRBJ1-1,CASSGQAMNTEAFF
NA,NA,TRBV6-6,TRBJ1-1,CASSYSTGSGTEAFF
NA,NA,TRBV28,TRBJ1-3,CASSTYGNTIYF
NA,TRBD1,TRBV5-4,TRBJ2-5,CASSWTGSQETQYF
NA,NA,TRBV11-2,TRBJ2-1,CASSLDTGPSYNEQFF
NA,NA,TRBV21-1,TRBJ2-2,CASSKVRGRAGELFF
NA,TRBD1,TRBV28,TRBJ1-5,CASRRQGQNQPQHF
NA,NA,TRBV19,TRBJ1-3,CASSEATSGNTIYF
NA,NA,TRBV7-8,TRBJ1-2,CASSLWAEGSGYTF
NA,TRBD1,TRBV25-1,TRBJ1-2,CASSELGDSFYGYTF
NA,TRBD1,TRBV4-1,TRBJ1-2,CASSQDPGTGGILNYGYTF
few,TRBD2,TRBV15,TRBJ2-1,CATSHSGGASMIQFF
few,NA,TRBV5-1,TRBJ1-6,CASSPGDSSYNSPLHF
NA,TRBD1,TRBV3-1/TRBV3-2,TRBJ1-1,CASSQALGQGIEAFF
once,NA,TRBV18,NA,CASSPRPPGGNNEQFF
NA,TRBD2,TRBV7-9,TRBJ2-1,CASNPGLVAGANYNEQFF
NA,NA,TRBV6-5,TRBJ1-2,CASSYGPRVVYGYTF
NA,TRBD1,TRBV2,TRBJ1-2,CASQPLGTGKAFGYTF
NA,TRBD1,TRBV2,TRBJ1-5,CASSREGGQGSQPQHF
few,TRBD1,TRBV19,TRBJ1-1,CASTRTGGPEAFF
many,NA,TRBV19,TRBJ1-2,CASYPSPGANYGYTF
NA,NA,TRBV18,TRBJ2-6,CASSPEGRRSGANVLTF
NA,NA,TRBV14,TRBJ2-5,CASSQLGVETQYF
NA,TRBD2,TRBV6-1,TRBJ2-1,CASSETSGSIYEQFF
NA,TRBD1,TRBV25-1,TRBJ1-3,CASSSTGFAGNTIYF
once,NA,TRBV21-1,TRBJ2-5,CASSKALAGGQETQYF